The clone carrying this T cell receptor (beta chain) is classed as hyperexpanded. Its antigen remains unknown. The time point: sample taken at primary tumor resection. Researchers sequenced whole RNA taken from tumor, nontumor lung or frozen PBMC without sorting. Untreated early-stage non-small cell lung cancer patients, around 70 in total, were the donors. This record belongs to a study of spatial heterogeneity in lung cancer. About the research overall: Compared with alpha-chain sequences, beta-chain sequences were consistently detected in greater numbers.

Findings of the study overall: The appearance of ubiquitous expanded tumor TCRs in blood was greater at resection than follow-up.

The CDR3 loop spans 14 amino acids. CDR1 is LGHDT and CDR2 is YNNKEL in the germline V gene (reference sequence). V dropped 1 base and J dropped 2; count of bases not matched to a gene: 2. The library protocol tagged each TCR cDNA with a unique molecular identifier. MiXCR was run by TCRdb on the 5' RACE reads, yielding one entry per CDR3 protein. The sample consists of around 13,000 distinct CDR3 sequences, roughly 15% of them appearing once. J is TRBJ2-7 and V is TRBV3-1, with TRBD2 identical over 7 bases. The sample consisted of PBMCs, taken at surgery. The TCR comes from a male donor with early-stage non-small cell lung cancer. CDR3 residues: CASSQASGAYEQYF. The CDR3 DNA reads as TGTGCCAGCAGCCAAGCCAGCGGGGCCTACGAGCAGTACTTC.